These T cell receptor beta chains were read from a single sample in a study of blood T cell repertoires in COVID-19. Generated by immunoSEQ multiplex PCR, the TCRdb table keeps only in-frame clones and is missing some. This sample has under 250,000 clones, with more than 80% found just once. Sequencing used PBMCs or T cells enriched from blood (not recorded which). The receptor set was obtained from a woman between 18 and 30 years old in a cohort exposed to, infected with or recovered from COVID-19 (not recorded which). Each CDR3 is given with its conserved first and last residue. The D gene is left open where the match is weak. The size entry is marked missing in some rows and otherwise reads once, few, many or a size class.

DNA: TGCGCCAGCAGCTCCGACGGGACCTACGAGCAGTACTTC
CDR3: CASSSDGTYEQYF
J: TRBJ2-7
size: NA
V: TRBV5-1
D: NA
length: 13

DNA: TGTGCCAGCAGTGAACCTAGGGGGGGGCCGTCGGGTGAAGCTTTCTTT
CDR3: CASSEPRGGPSGEAFF
J: TRBJ1-1
size: NA
V: TRBV6-1
D: NA
length: 16

DNA: TGCGCCAGCAGCCACGACCGGGCGGAAGGAGGGAATCAGCCCCAGCATTTT
CDR3: CASSHDRAEGGNQPQHF
J: TRBJ1-5
size: NA
V: TRBV4-1
D: NA
length: 17

DNA: TGTGCCAGCAGCCATGGGGACAGGGCGAACTATGGCTACACCTTC
CDR3: CASSHGDRANYGYTF
J: TRBJ1-2
size: NA
V: TRBV6-5
D: TRBD1
length: 15

DNA: TGTGCCAGCATCCCGGCTGACGGGAGTAAGACCCAGTACTTC
CDR3: CASIPADGSKTQYF
J: TRBJ2-5
size: NA
V: TRBV6-6
D: NA
length: 14

DNA: TGTGCCAGCTCACTAGCGGGAGAGAACACCGGGGAGCTGTTTTTT
CDR3: CASSLAGENTGELFF
J: TRBJ2-2
size: NA
V: TRBV18
D: TRBD2
length: 15

DNA: TGTGCCAGCTCACCATTTCCCCCCCCTGAGGACACTGAAGCTTTCTTT
CDR3: CASSPFPPPEDTEAFF
J: TRBJ1-1
size: NA
V: TRBV18
D: NA
length: 16

DNA: TGTGCCAGCAGCGAGGGAGGCGGGAGCCTAGGCGATGAGCAGTTCTTC
CDR3: CASSEGGGSLGDEQFF
J: TRBJ2-1
size: NA
V: TRBV5-4
D: TRBD2
length: 16

DNA: TGTGCCAGCAGCGTAGACAGGGGGAGGGATGAAAAACTGTTTTTT
CDR3: CASSVDRGRDEKLFF
J: TRBJ1-4
size: NA
V: TRBV9
D: TRBD1
length: 15

DNA: TGTGCTAGTGGCTATACAGGGCTGAATGGCTACACCTTC
CDR3: CASGYTGLNGYTF
J: TRBJ1-2
size: NA
V: TRBV12-5
D: NA
length: 13

DNA: TGTGCCACGGCGGGGGCGTATAGCAATCAGCCCCAGCATTTT
CDR3: CATAGAYSNQPQHF
J: TRBJ1-5
size: NA
V: TRBV28
D: NA
length: 14

DNA: TGTGCCAGCGTAAGGGGTTTGGATCAGCCCCAGCATTTT
CDR3: CASVRGLDQPQHF
J: TRBJ1-5
size: NA
V: TRBV6-5
D: NA
length: 13

DNA: TGTGCCAGCAGCCTAAGTCAGGGGATTTTCGATGAGCAGTTCTTC
CDR3: CASSLSQGIFDEQFF
J: TRBJ2-1
size: NA
V: TRBV3-1/TRBV3-2
D: NA
length: 15

DNA: TGTGCCATCAGTGAGGACAGACCGGCTCAGCACTTC
CDR3: CAISEDRPAQHF
J: TRBJ2-7
size: NA
V: TRBV10-3
D: NA
length: 12

DNA: TGCGCCAGCAGCCCTCAGGAAACAGGGCTCAATGAGCAGTTCTTC
CDR3: CASSPQETGLNEQFF
J: TRBJ2-1
size: NA
V: TRBV5-1
D: NA
length: 15

DNA: TGTGCCAGCAGTTACTCCCGAACAGGAACCTACGAGCAGTACTTC
CDR3: CASSYSRTGTYEQYF
J: TRBJ2-7
size: NA
V: TRBV6-5
D: NA
length: 15

DNA: TGTGCCAGCAGTTACGTTCACGCCTATACCGGGGAGCTGTTTTTT
CDR3: CASSYVHAYTGELFF
J: TRBJ2-2
size: NA
V: TRBV6-5
D: NA
length: 15

DNA: TGTGCCACCAGCAGAGATAACATCTACGAGCAGTACTTC
CDR3: CATSRDNIYEQYF
J: TRBJ2-7
size: NA
V: TRBV15
D: NA
length: 13

DNA: TGTGCCAGCAGTCAAAGAGGACAGGGAAACTATGGCTACACCTTC
CDR3: CASSQRGQGNYGYTF
J: TRBJ1-2
size: many
V: TRBV5-4
D: TRBD1
length: 15

DNA: TGCGCCAGCAGCCGCCTGGCGGGCTGGAGCTCCTACGAGCAGTACTTC
CDR3: CASSRLAGWSSYEQYF
J: TRBJ2-7
size: few
V: TRBV5-1
D: NA
length: 16

DNA: TGTGCCAGCAGTGACTCATGGCAGGGCGATGGCTACACCTTC
CDR3: CASSDSWQGDGYTF
J: TRBJ1-2
size: NA
V: TRBV6-4
D: NA
length: 14

DNA: TGTGCCAGCAGCTTTCTCCCAGGGGGCACCGGGGAGCTGTTTTTT
CDR3: CASSFLPGGTGELFF
J: TRBJ2-2
size: few
V: TRBV7-9
D: TRBD1
length: 15

DNA: TGTGCCAGCAGTATCGGACAGGGTGACAATTCACCCCTCCACTTT
CDR3: CASSIGQGDNSPLHF
J: TRBJ1-6
size: NA
V: TRBV2
D: TRBD1
length: 15

DNA: TGCGCCAGCAGCTTGAGACAGGGGGCGCCTGATAATTCACCCCTCCACTTT
CDR3: CASSLRQGAPDNSPLHF
J: TRBJ1-6
size: NA
V: TRBV5-1
D: TRBD1
length: 17

DNA: TGTGCCAGCAGCTTAGGGACTAGTCGCACAGATACGCAGTATTTT
CDR3: CASSLGTSRTDTQYF
J: TRBJ2-3
size: NA
V: TRBV11-2
D: TRBD2
length: 15